The 20 T cell receptor beta chains in this list originate from one sample, sequenced in a study of CD8+CD57+ T cells in acquired aplastic anemia. Profiling of TCR beta VDJ combinations and CDR3 sequences used genomic DNA as template. TCRdb fed the reads into MiXCR, producing one record per CDR3 protein. Here the sample spans around 210,000 distinct CDR3 sequences, 50% to 70% being singletons. Patients selected for sequencing had displayed CD8+CD57+ cell expansion by flow cytometry. Sequenced sample: sorted CD4+, CD8+, or CD8+CD57+ T cells (not recorded which) from PBMCs. Receptors were obtained from a human donor with aplastic anemia.

CDR3 region: CSASERWGAYEQYF. The CDR3 DNA reads as TGCAGTGCTAGCGAGAGATGGGGTGCCTACGAGCAGTACTTC. The V call is TRBV20-1, the J call TRBJ2-7, with D unresolved. V shed 3 bases and J shed 2 bases, with 14 bases lying between them. CDR1 is DFQATT and CDR2 is SNEGSKA in the germline V gene (reference sequence). The CDR3 is made up of 14 amino acids.

This clonotype is a singleton in its sample. The genes are TRBV7-8 and TRBJ2-1; either TRBD1 or TRBD2 may supply D (5 bases each). Germline assignment: CDR1 SGHVS and CDR2 FQNEAQ. This CDR3 has 12 residues. Trimming took 6 bases from V and 13 from J, leaving 16 bases between them. The CDR3, as DNA: TGTGCCAGCAGTCTTCAGGGTGGGGACCAGTTCTTC. As protein: CASSLQGGDQFF.

J is TRBJ1-5 and V is TRBV7-2, with TRBD1 matching 7 bases. Looked up from germline, CDR1 is SGHTA and CDR2 is FQGNSA. This CDR3 comprises 16 residues. J gave up 0 bases and V 5 bases, and 7 bases lay outside the gene matches. The DNA of the CDR3 is TGTGCCAGCAGCCTGGAAGGACAGGTTAGCAATCAGCCCCAGCATTTT. Residues: CASSLEGQVSNQPQHF.

On this clonotype: A single base separates this from a much larger clone, so it may be a read error. Since the CDR3 does not end with the conserved phenylalanine or tryptophan, this likely comes from a read error. V is TRBV20-1 and J is TRBJ1-1; a possible D gene is TRBD1 (6 bases). Looked up from germline, CDR1 is DFQATT and CDR2 is SNEGSKA (reference sequence). Between the trimmed V and J ends, which lost 2 bases and 6 bases, there was a span of 13 bases. The CDR3 length is 13 residues. For the CDR3, the DNA is TGCAGTGCTAGACCCAAGGGGGACCCTGAAGCTTTCTCT. It encodes CSARPKGDPEAFS.

The V gene is TRBV29-1, the J gene TRBJ1-3; D is ambiguous. From germline, CDR1 is SQVTM and CDR2 ANQGSEA. V was clipped by 3 bases and J by 0 bases, with 15 bases between them. The CDR3 sequence is 16 residues long. Here the CDR3 DNA reads TGCAGCGTTGACCTCCCGGCACTTAACTCTGGAAACACCATATATTTT. As protein: CSVDLPALNSGNTIYF.

V and J are TRBV13 and TRBJ1-1, with D possibly TRBD1 on 5 matching bases. This CDR3 comprises 11 residues. Per the germline V gene, CDR1 is PRHDT and CDR2 is FYEKMQ (reference sequence). The ends were cut back, 5 bases at V and 5 bases at J, with 6 bases in the middle. The chain's CDR3 is CASSRQTEAFF. CDR3 bases: TGTGCCAGCAGCCGACAGACTGAAGCTTTCTTT. The full variable domain, rest sourced from reference TRBV13 and TRBJ1-1, is AAGVIQSPRHLIKEKRETATLKCYPIPRHDTVYWYQQGPGQDPQFLISFYEKMQSDKGSIPDRFSAQQFSDYHSELNMSSLELGDSALYFCASSRQTEAFFGQGTRLTVV.

The chain recombines TRBV2 with TRBJ1-6; D is unclear. Trimming cost V 4 bases and J 9 bases, with 13 bases left between them. The CDR3 length is 14 residues. The V gene's germline CDR1 is SNHLY and CDR2 FYNNEI. The CDR3 loop reads CASSVSELTSPLHF. CDR3 sequence (DNA): TGTGCCAGCAGTGTAAGTGAGCTGACTTCACCCCTCCACTTT.

The chain combines TRBV4-3 with TRBJ2-1, with 9 bases identical to TRBD2. The CDR3 runs 13 residues. The junction had 4 bases not matched to a gene; V was cut back by 4 bases and J by 9 bases. Germline V CDR1 and CDR2: LGHNA, YSLEER. The CDR3 sequence: CASSRAGGTEQFF. The DNA for the CDR3 is TGCGCCAGCAGCCGAGCGGGAGGCACTGAGCAGTTCTTC.

CDR3 DNA: TGCAGTGCCCCTAGCGGGGTCACAGATACGCAGTATTTT. Its protein is CSAPSGVTDTQYF. The V call is TRBV20-1, the J call TRBJ2-3; 9 positions agree with TRBD2. The CDR3 covers 13 residues. Germline V gives CDR1 DFQATT, CDR2 SNEGSKA (reference sequence). V gave up 6 bases and J gave up 2 bases; unmatched junction bases: 3.

The chain joins TRBV7-3 to TRBJ1-1, with D maybe TRBD1 (5 bases). Germline V lookup: CDR1 SGHTA, CDR2 FQGTGA. The CDR3 is 17 residues long. Trimming cost V 2 bases and J 0 bases, with 16 bases left between them. The CDR3 bases are TGTGCCAGCAGCTTAGGCCCCCCGACAGCCATGAACACTGAAGCTTTCTTT. Translation gives CASSLGPPTAMNTEAFF.

Notes on this clonotype: The junction shows a germline mismatch at one end, possibly a read error. This sequence joins TRBV30 and TRBJ1-5; D is possibly TRBD1 (6 bases). This CDR3 has 13 amino acids. Per germline, CDR1 GTSNPN and CDR2 SVGIG (reference sequence). The CDR3 region has the DNA TGTGCCTGGGGTGTACAGGGCCATCAGCCCCAGCATTTT. Encoded protein: CAWGVQGHQPQHF.

This clonotype was counted many times. The chain recombines TRBV6-5 with TRBJ2-7; the D is unclear. The CDR3 covers 13 residues. Germline CDR1 MNHEY, CDR2 SVGAGI. Trimming pared 2 bases from V and 3 bases from J, leaving 8 bases between. The CDR3 DNA is TGTGCCAGCAGTTACGGTTTCCGCTACGAGCAGTACTTC. Protein sequence: CASSYGFRYEQYF.

The J gene is TRBJ1-1, the V gene TRBV19, with 8 nucleotides matching TRBD1. J was trimmed by 0 bases and V by 6 bases; bases with no gene match: 3. The CDR3 runs to 14 residues. CDR1 and CDR2 from the germline V gene are LNHDA and SQIVND (reference sequence). The DNA of the CDR3 is TGTGCCAGTAGGAGACAGGGGATGAACACTGAAGCTTTCTTT. Translation: CASRRQGMNTEAFF.

The J gene is TRBJ2-7, the V gene TRBV2; D remains ambiguous. This CDR3 is 11 amino acids long. The V end was cut by 6 bases, the J end by 0 bases, with 3 bases between. Germline values: CDR1 SNHLY, CDR2 FYNNEI. The CDR3 sequence is CASRGSYEQYF. In nucleotides, the CDR3 is TGTGCCAGCAGGGGCTCCTACGAGCAGTACTTC.

The V and J genes are TRBV7-2 and TRBJ2-5; D might be TRBD1 (7 bases). The CDR3 contains 14 residues. Trimming cost V 3 bases and J 5 bases, with 13 bases left between them. Germline V gene lookup returns CDR1 SGHTA and CDR2 FQGNSA. The CDR3: CASSFRTGGETQYF. The CDR3 region has the DNA TGTGCCAGCAGCTTTCGGACAGGAGGGGAGACCCAGTACTTC.

The chain couples TRBV7-6 to TRBJ2-1, with TRBD1 identical over 10 bases. The CDR3 length is 15 residues. Trimming cost V 1 base and J 6 bases; bases outside gene matches: 3. Per germline, CDR1 SGHVS and CDR2 FNYEAQ. Here the CDR3 reads CASSLGQGARNEQFF. CDR3 nucleotide sequence: TGTGCCAGCAGCTTAGGACAGGGGGCGCGCAATGAGCAGTTCTTC.

The chain uses TRBV10-3 and TRBJ2-3, with 15 bases identical to TRBD2. The CDR3 consists of 17 residues. V dropped 5 bases and J dropped 0; count of bases not matched to a gene: 3. Germline V gives CDR1 ENHRY, CDR2 SYGVKD. This chain's CDR3 is CAISWTSGGGSTDTQYF. The CDR3 region has the DNA TGTGCCATCAGTTGGACTAGCGGGGGGGGGAGCACAGATACGCAGTATTTT.

The chain links TRBV12-3 or TRBV12-4 to TRBJ2-3, with 12 positions matching TRBD2. V was clipped by 4 bases and J by 2 bases; unmatched bases: 4. This CDR3 region has 16 residues. CDR3 coding DNA: TGTGCCAGCAGTTACACTAGCGGGGGGATCACAGATACGCAGTATTTT. Amino acid sequence: CASSYTSGGITDTQYF.

The genes are TRBV5-1 and TRBJ2-7; either TRBD1 or TRBD2 may fit D (6 bases each). Germline loops: CDR1 SGHRS, CDR2 YFSETQ. V lost 4 bases and J 4 bases, leaving 24 bases between the germline ends. The CDR3 totals 17 residues. CDR3 sequence: CASSIDRRGVVLYEQYF. As DNA, the CDR3 is TGCGCCAGCAGCATCGACAGGAGGGGTGTGGTGTTGTACGAGCAGTACTTC.

This chain connects TRBV15 to TRBJ2-7, with D possibly being TRBD1 (6 bases). From germline, CDR1 is LNHNV and CDR2 YYDKDF (reference sequence). Trimming removed 5 bases at V and 4 bases at J, with 12 bases between. This CDR3 spans 13 amino acids. CDR3 residues: CATSGNTGYEQYF. For the CDR3, the DNA is TGTGCCACCAGCGGAAATACAGGGTACGAGCAGTACTTC.